Sequencing of this T cell receptor beta chain was carried out in a study of OX40 agonist ivuxolimab in advanced cancers. Looking at the study overall: The costimulatory receptor OX40 (CD134) was targeted by ivuxolimab, a fully human IgG2 agonistic monoclonal antibody. Of the roughly 54 dose-escalation patients, hepatocellular carcinoma was present in around 19, melanoma in roughly 15, renal cell carcinoma in 9 and head and neck cancer in 9. Patients were allowed to have had prior anti-PD-1, anti-PD-L1 or anti-CTLA-4 therapy, and approximately 40% of the dose-escalation patients had been treated with checkpoint inhibitors. Intravenous ivuxolimab was administered to patients every 2 weeks at six dose levels: 0.01, 0.1, 0.3, 1.5, 3 and 10 mg/kg. The purpose of peripheral TCRbeta sequencing was to test whether ivuxolimab changed TCR sequence diversity and led to clonal T-cell expansion. The monotherapy dose-escalation portion (N of about 57 patients) of the phase I ivuxolimab trial is reported in the paper. Partial responses occurred in three dose-escalation patients, of whom one had hepatocellular carcinoma and two had cutaneous melanoma. In the dose-escalation cohort, more than 75% of patients were male, and the mean age was around 60 years, with a range of roughly 20 to 80. Findings and caveats that apply to the study as a whole: After ivuxolimab, CD8+ T cells had more expanded clones than CD4+ T cells on average. In partial responders in the 0.1-3.0 mg/kg groups, normalized peripheral clonal expansion was found to be among the lowest, especially among CD8+ T cells. Low levels of normalized T-cell clonal expansion were also seen in some nonresponding patients. Clonal expansion of both CD4+ and CD8+ blood T cells was observed from baseline to week 6 at doses 0.1 to 3.0 mg/kg. Antigen specificity was not determined for the clonally expanded peripheral T cells.

In the case of this clone: Its antigen specificity is not known. Base-call qualities are not available, and no considerably larger clone is one nucleotide away.

Genomic DNA was extracted from sorted cells for sequencing of the TCRbeta CDR3 region. TCRbeta CDR3 regions were sequenced using the immunoSEQ Assay. TCRdb provides this immuneACCESS table in a form limited to in-frame rearrangements. Some clones are lacking; in checked studies, under half of them reflect an unresolved V gene, and why the rest are absent is not known. Within this sample are 55,000 to 90,000 clones, with about 91% of them counted one time only. The top ten constitute approximately 2.1% of the sample. The trial excluded patients who had a history of autoimmune disease or were on systemic immunosuppression. Peripheral blood for TCR sequencing was collected from all dose cohorts at baseline, on cycle 4 day 1, and on cycle 7 day 1. The samples were drawn from a first-in-human, open-label, multicenter phase I dose-escalation trial of ivuxolimab. Adults with locally advanced or metastatic head and neck squamous cell, hepatocellular, melanoma or renal cell carcinoma were enrolled in the trial. Before TCR sequencing, CD4+ and CD8+ T cells were separately sorted from peripheral blood.

The source is an adult with an advanced solid tumor such as melanoma, head and neck, liver or kidney cancer. Sequenced material: CD4+ or CD8+ T cells sorted from blood, taken in a trial of the OX40 agonist ivuxolimab.

The CDR3 corresponds to CASRYSNQPQHF. Read as DNA, the sequence is TGTGCCAGCAGATATAGCAATCAGCCCCAGCATTTT. This chain joins TRBV28 to TRBJ1-5; the D gene remains uncertain. The germline V gene yields MDHEN for CDR1 and SYDVKM for CDR2. Trimming costs V 6 bases and J 0 bases, and their ends lie 3 bases apart. The CDR3 has 12 amino acids, counting the end cysteine and phenylalanine. Only the CDR3 portion is preserved as DNA: 36 bases, with reading frame beginning at the first base.